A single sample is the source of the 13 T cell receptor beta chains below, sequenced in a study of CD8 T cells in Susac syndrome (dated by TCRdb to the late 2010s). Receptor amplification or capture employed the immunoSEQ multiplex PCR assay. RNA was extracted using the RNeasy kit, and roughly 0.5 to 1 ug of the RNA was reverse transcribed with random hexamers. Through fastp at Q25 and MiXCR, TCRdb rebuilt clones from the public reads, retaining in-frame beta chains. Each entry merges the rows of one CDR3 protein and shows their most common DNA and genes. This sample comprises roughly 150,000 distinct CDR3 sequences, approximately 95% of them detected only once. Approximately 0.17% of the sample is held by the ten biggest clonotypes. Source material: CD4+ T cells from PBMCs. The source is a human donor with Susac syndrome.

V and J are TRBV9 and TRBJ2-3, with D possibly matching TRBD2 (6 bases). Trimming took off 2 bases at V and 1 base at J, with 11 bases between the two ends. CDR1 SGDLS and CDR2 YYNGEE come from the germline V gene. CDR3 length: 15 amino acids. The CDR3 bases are TGTGCCAGCAGCGTGGACCCGGGAGGCACAGATACGCAGTATTTT. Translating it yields CASSVDPGGTDTQYF.

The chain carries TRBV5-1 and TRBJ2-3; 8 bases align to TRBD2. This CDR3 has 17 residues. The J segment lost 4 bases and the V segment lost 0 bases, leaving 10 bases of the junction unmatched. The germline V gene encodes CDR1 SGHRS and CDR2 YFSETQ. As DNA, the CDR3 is TGCGCCAGCAGCTTGGGATTCGGGGGGGGCCAAGCAGATACGCAGTATTTT. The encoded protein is CASSLGFGGGQADTQYF.

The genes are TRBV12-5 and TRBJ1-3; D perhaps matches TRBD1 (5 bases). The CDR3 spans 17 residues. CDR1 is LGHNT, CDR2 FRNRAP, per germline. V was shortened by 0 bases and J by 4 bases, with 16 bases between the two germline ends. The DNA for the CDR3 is TGTGCTAGTGGTTTGGTAGGGCAGACCCACAGGGGAAACACCATATATTTT. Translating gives CASGLVGQTHRGNTIYF.

The CDR3 loop is CASSRSREETQYF. CDR3 coding DNA: TGTGCCAGCAGTCGTAGTAGGGAAGAGACCCAGTACTTC. V and J are TRBV14 and TRBJ2-5, with D unresolved. V was trimmed by 6 bases and J by 3 bases, leaving 11 bases between them. CDR1 and CDR2 from the germline V gene are SGHDN and FVKESK. This CDR3 region has 13 residues.

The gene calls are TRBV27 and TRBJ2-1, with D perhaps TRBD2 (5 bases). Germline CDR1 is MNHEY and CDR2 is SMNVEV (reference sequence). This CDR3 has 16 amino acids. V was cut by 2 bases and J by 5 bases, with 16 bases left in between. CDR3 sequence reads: CASSLLGELDHNEQFF. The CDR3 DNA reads TGTGCCAGCAGTTTACTGGGAGAACTGGATCACAATGAGCAGTTCTTC.

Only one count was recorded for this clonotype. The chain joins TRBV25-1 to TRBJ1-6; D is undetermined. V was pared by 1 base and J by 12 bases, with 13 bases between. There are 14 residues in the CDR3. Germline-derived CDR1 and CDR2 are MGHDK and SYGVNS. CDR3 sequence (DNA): TGTGCCAGCAGTGAATTCGGGTCTGGAAGACCCCTCCACTTT. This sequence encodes CASSEFGSGRPLHF.

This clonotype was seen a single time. The CDR3 is CAISAYRGQIGELFF. CDR3 bases: TGTGCCATCAGTGCGTACAGGGGGCAGATCGGGGAGCTGTTTTTT. V usage is TRBV10-3 and J usage is TRBJ2-2, with TRBD1 matching over 9 bases. CDR3 length: 15 amino acids. From germline, CDR1 is ENHRY and CDR2 SYGVKD. J was trimmed by 7 bases and V by 4 bases; bases with no gene match: 7.

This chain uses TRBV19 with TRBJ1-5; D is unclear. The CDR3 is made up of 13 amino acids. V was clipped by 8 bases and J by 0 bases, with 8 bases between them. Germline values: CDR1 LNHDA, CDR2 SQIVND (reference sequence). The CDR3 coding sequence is TGTGCCAGTCAACAGAATAGCAATCAGCCCCAGCATTTT. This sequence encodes CASQQNSNQPQHF.

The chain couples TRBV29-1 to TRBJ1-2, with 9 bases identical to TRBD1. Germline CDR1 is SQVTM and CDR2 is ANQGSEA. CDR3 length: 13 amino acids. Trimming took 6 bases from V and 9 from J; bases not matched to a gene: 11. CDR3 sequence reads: CSVNRDRVRSYTF. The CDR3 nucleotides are TGCAGCGTGAACCGGGACAGGGTGAGGAGCTACACCTTC.

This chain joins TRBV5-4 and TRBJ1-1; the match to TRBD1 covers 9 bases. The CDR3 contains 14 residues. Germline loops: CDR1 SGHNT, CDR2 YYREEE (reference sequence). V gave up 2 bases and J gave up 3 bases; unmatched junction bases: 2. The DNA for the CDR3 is TGTGCCAGCAGCTTCCGGGACAGGGACACTGAAGCTTTCTTT. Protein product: CASSFRDRDTEAFF.

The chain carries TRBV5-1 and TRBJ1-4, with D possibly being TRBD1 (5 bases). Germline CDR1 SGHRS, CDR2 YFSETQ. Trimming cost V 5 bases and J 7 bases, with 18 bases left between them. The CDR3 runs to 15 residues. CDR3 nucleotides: TGCGCCAGCAGTCGATCACCTGGGACGGCTGAAAAACTGTTTTTT. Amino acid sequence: CASSRSPGTAEKLFF. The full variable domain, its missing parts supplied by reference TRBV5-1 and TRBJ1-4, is KAGVTQTPRYLIKTRGQQVTLSCSPISGHRSVSWYQQTPGQGLQFLFEYFSETQRNKGNFPGRFSGRQFSNSRSEMNVSTLELGDSALYLCASSRSPGTAEKLFFGSGTQLSVL.

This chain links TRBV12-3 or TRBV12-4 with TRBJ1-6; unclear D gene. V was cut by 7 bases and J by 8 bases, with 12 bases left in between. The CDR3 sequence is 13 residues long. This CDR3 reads CASKNRGYSPLHF. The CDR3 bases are TGTGCCAGCAAGAATCGCGGATATTCACCCCTCCACTTT.

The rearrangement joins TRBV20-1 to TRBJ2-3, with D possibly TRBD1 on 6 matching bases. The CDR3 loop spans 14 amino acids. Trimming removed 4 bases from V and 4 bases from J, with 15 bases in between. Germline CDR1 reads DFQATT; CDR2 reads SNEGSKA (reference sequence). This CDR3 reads CSAIVGGRADTQYF. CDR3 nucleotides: TGCAGTGCTATTGTTGGGGGCCGGGCAGATACGCAGTATTTT.